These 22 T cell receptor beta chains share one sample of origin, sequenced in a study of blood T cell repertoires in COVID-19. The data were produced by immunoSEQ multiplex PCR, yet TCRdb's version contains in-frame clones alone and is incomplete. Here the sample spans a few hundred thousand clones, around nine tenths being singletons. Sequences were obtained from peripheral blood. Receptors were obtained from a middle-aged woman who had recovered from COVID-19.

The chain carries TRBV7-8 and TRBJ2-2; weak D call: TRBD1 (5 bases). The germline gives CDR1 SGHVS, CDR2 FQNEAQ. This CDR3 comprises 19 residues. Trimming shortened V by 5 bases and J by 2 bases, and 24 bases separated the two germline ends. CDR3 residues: CASSTNKWAPRTNTGELFF. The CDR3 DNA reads TGTGCCAGCAGCACCAACAAATGGGCCCCTCGGACAAACACCGGGGAGCTGTTTTTT.

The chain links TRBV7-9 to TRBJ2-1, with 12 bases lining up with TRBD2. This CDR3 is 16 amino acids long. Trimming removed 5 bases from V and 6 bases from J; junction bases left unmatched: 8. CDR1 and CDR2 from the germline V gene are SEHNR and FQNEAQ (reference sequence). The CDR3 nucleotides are TGTGCCAGCAGCAGACTGACTAGCGGGAGTGTCAATGAGCAGTTCTTC. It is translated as CASSRLTSGSVNEQFF.

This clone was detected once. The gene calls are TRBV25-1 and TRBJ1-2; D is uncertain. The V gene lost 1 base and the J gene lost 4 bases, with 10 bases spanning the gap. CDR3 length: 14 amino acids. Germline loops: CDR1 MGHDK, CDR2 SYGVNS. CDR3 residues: CASSESTVSYGYTF. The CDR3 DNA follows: TGTGCCAGCAGTGAATCCACAGTGAGCTATGGCTACACCTTC.

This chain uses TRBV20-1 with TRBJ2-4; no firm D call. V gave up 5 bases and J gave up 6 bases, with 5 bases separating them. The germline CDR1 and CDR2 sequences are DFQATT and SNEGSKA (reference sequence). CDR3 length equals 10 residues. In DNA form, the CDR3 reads TGCAGTGCTGAACTAAACATTCAGTACTTC. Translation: CSAELNIQYF.

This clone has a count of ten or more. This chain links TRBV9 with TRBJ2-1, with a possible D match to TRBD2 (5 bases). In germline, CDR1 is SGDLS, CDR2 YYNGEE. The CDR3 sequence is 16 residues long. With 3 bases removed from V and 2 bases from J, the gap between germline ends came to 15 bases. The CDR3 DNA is TGTGCCAGCAGCGCCTCCCCCGGGAACGCCTACAATGAGCAGTTCTTC. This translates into CASSASPGNAYNEQFF. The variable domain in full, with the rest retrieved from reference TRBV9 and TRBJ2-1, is DSGVTQTPKHLITATGQRVTLRCSPRSGDLSVYWYQQSLDQGLQFLIQYYNGEERAKGNILERFSAQQFPDLHSELNLSSLELGDSALYFCASSASPGNAYNEQFFGPGTRLTVL.

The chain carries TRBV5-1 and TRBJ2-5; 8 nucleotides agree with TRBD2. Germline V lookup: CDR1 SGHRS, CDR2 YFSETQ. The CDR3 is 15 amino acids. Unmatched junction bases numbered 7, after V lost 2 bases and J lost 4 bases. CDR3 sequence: CASSLGSGITETQYF. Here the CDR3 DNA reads TGCGCCAGCAGCTTAGGTAGCGGGATTACAGAGACCCAGTACTTC.

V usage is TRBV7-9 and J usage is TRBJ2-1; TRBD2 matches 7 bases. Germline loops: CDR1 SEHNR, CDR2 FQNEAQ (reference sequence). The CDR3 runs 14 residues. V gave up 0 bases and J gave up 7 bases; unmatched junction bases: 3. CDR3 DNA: TGTGCCAGCAGCTTAGCCCTAGCGGAAAATGAGCAGTTCTTC. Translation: CASSLALAENEQFF.

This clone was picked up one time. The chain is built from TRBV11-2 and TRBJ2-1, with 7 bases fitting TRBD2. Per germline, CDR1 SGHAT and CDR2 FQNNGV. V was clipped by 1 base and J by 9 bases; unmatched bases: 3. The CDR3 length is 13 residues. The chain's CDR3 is CASSLGGLTEQFF. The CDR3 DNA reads TGTGCCAGCAGCTTAGGGGGACTAACTGAGCAGTTCTTC.

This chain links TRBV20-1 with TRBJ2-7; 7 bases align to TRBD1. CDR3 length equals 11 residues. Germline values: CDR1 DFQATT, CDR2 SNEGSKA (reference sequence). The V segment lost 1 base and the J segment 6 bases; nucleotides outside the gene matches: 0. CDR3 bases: TGCAGTGCTAGAGGACAGGGCGAGCAGTACTTC. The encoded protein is CSARGQGEQYF.

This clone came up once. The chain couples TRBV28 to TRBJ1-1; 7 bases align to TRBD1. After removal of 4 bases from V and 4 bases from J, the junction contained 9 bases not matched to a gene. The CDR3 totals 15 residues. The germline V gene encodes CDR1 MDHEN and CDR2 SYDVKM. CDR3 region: CASSSGGQERTEAFF. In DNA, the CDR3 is TGTGCCAGCAGTTCGGGCGGACAGGAGCGCACTGAAGCTTTCTTT.

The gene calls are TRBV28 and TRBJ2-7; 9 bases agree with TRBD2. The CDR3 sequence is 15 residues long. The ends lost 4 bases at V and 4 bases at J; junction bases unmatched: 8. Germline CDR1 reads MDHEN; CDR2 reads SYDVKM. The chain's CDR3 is CASSSPAGGPYEQYF. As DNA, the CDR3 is TGTGCCAGCAGTTCCCCGGCGGGAGGGCCTTACGAGCAGTACTTC.

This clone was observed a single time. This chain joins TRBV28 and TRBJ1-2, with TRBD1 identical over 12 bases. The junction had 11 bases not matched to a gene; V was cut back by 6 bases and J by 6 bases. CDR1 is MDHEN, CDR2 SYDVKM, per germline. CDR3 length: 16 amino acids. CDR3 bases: TGTGCCAGCAGCCCTTCCGCGGGACAGGGGGCACATGGCTACACCTTC. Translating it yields CASSPSAGQGAHGYTF.

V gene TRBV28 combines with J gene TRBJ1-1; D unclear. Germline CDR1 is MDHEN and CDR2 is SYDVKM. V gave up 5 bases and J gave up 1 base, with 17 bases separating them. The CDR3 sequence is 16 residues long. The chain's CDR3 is CASSTRRLRRNTEAFF. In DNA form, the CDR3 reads TGTGCCAGCAGTACGCGGCGTTTGAGGAGGAACACTGAAGCTTTCTTT.

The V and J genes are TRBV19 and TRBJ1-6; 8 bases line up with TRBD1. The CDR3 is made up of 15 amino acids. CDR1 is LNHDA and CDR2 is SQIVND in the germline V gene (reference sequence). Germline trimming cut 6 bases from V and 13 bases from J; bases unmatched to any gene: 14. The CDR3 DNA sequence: TGTGCCAGTAGCGACCGGGACAGGCTAAGACAGCCCCTCCACTTT. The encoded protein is CASSDRDRLRQPLHF.

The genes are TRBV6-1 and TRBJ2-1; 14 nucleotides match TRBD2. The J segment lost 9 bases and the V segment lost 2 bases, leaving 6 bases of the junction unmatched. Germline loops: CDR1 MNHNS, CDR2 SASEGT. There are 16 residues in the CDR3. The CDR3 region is CASSEYGTSGSTEQFF. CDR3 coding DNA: TGTGCCAGCAGTGAATATGGGACTAGCGGGAGTACTGAGCAGTTCTTC.

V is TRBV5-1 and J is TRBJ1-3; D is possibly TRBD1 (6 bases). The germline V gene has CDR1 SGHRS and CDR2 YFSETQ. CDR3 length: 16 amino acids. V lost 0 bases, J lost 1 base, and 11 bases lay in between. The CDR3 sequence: CASSLEARGSGNTIYF. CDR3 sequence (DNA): TGCGCCAGCAGCTTGGAGGCCAGGGGTTCTGGAAACACCATATATTTT.

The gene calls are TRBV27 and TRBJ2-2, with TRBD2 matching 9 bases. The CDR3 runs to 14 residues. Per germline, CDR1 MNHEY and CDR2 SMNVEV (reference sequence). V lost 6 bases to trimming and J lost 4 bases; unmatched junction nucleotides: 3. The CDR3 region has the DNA TGTGCCAGCAGAGGGACTAGCAGCACCGGGGAGCTGTTTTTT. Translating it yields CASRGTSSTGELFF.

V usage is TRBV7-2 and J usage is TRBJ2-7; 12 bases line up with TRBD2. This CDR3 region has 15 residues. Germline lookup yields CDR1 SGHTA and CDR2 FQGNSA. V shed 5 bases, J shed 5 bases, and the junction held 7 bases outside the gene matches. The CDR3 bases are TGTGCCAGCAGCCCGAGACTAGCGGGAGAGAACGAGCAGTACTTC. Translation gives CASSPRLAGENEQYF.

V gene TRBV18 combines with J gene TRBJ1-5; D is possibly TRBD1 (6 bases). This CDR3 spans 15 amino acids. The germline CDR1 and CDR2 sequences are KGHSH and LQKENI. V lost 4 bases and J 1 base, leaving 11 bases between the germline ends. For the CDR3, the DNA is TGTGCCAGCTCACTAGCAGGGGCCAGCAATCAGCCCCAGCATTTT. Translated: CASSLAGASNQPQHF.

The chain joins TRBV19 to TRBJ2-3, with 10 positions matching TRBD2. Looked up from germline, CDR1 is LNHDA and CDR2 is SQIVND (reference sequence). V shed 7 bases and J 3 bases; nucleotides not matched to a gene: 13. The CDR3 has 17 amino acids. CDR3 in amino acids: CASTSRGLAGATDTQYF. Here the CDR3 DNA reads TGTGCCAGTACCTCACGGGGGCTAGCGGGAGCTACAGATACGCAGTATTTT. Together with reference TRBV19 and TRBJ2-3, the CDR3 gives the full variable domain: DGGITQSPKYLFRKEGQNVTLSCEQNLNHDAMYWYRQDPGQGLRLIYYSQIVNDFQKGDIAEGYSVSREKKESFPLTVTSAQKNPTAFYLCASTSRGLAGATDTQYFGPGTRLTVL.

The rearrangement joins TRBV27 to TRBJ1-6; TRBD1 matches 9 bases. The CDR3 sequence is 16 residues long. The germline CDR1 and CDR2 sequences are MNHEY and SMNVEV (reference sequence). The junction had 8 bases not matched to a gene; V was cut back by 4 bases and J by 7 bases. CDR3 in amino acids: CASSSEPGTGNSPLHF. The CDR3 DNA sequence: TGTGCCAGCAGTTCCGAGCCGGGGACAGGGAATTCACCCCTCCACTTT.

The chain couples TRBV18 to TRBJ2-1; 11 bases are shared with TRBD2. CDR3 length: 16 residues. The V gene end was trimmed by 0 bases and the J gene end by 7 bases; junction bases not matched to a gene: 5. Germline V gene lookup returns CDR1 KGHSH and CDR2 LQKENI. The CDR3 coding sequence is TGTGCCAGCTCACCACCTGTGGGGACTAGCGGAAATGAGCAGTTCTTC. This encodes CASSPPVGTSGNEQFF.